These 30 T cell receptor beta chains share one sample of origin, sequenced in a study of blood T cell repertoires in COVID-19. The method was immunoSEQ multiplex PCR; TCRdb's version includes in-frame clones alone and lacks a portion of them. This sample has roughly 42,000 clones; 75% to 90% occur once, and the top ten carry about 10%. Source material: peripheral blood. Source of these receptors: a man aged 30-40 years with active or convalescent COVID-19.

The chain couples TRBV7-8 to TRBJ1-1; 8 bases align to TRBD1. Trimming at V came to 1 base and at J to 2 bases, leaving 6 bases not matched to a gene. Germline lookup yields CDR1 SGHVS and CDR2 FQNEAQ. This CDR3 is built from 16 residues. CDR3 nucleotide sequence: TGTGCCAGCAGCTTAGATCCAGGGGGCGTCAACACTGAAGCTTTCTTT. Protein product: CASSLDPGGVNTEAFF.

CDR3 sequence: CASSTRDKPYEQYV. CDR3 bases: TGTGCCAGCAGCACCCGGGACAAACCCTACGAGCAGTACGTC. This rearrangement joins TRBV11-3 to TRBJ2-7, with a tentative D call TRBD1 (6 bases). Looked up from germline, CDR1 is SGHNT and CDR2 is YENEEA. The CDR3 extends over 14 amino acids. V lost 5 bases, J lost 2 bases, and 13 bases lay in between.

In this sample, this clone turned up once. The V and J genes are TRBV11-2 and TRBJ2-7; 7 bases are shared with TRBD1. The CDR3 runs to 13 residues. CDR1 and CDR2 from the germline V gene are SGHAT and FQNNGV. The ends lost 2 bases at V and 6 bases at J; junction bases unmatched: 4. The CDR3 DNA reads TGTGCCAGCAGCTTAAGGTACAGGGGCGAGCAGTACTTC. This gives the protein CASSLRYRGEQYF.

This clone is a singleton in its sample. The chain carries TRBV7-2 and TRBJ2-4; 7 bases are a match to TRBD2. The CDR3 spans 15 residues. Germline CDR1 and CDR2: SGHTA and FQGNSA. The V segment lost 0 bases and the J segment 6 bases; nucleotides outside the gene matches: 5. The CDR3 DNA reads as TGTGCCAGCAGCTTAGCTGGGACTAACCCAAACATTCAGTACTTC. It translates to CASSLAGTNPNIQYF.

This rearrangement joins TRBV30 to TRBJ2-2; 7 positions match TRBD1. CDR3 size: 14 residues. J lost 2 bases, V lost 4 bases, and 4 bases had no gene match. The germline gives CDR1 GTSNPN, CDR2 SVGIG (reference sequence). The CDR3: CAWIRQGNTGELFF. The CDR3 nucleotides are TGTGCCTGGATTAGACAGGGAAACACCGGGGAGCTGTTTTTT.

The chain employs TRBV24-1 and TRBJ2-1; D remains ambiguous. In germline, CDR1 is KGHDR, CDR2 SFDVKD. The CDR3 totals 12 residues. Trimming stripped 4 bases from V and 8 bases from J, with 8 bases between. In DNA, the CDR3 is TGTGCCACCAGTGAGGGTAGCTATGAGCAGTTCTTC. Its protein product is CATSEGSYEQFF.

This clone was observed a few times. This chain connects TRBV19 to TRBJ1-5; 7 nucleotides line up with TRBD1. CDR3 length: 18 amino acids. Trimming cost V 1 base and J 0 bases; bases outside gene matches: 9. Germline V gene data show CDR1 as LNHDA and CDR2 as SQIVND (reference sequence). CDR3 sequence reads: CASSIGQGVKISNQPQHF. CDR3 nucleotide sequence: TGTGCCAGTAGTATAGGACAGGGTGTAAAGATTAGCAATCAGCCCCAGCATTTT.

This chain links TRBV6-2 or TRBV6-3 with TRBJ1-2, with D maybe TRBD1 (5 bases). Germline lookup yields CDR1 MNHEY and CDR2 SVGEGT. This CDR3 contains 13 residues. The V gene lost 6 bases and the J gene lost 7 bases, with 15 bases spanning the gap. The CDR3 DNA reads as TGTGCCAGCAGCCTCGGGTCCAGGGCTGGCTACACCTTC. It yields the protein CASSLGSRAGYTF.

The CDR3 loop is CASSAVPFTSYNEQFF. The CDR3 region has the DNA TGTGCCAGCAGTGCCGTTCCTTTTACTAGTTACAATGAGCAGTTCTTC. This sequence joins TRBV6-4 and TRBJ2-1, with a tentative D call TRBD2 (5 bases). This CDR3 has 16 amino acids. The germline V gene encodes CDR1 MRHNA and CDR2 SNTAGT. V was shortened by 4 bases and J by 4 bases, with 17 bases between the two germline ends.

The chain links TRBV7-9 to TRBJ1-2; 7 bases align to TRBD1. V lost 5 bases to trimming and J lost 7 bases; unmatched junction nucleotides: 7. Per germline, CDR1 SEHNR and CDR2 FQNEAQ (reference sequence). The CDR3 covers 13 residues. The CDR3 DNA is TGTGCCAGCAGCCTGTCGACAGGGATTGGCTACACCTTC. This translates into CASSLSTGIGYTF.

The DNA of the CDR3 is TGTGCCAGCAGCTGGGAGGTAGGGGAGGTGAACACCGGGGAGCTGTTTTTT. Translating it yields CASSWEVGEVNTGELFF. This chain uses TRBV7-6 with TRBJ2-2; possible D gene TRBD2, 6 bases. Germline V gives CDR1 SGHVS, CDR2 FNYEAQ. V shed 4 bases and J shed 1 base, with 16 bases lying between them. This CDR3 has 17 residues.

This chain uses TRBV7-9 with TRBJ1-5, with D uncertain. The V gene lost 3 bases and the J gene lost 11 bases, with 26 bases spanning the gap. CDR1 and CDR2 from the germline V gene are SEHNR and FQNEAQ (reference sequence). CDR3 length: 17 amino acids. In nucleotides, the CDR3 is TGTGCCAGCAGCTTTGCTCCCCCAGGAACAGCTGAATCAGCCCAGCATTTT. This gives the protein CASSFAPPGTAESAQHF. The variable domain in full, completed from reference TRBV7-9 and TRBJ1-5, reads DTGVSQNPRHKITKRGQNVTFRCDPISEHNRLYWYRQTLGQGPEFLTYFQNEAQLEKSRLLSDRFSAERPKGSFSTLEIQRTEQGDSAMYLCASSFAPPGTAESAQHFGDGTRLSIL.

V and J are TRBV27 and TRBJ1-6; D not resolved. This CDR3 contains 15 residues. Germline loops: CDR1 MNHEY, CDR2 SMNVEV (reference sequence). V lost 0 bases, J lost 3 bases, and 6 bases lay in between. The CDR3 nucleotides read TGTGCCAGCAGTTTATCGGCAATCTATAATTCACCCCTCCACTTT. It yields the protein CASSLSAIYNSPLHF.

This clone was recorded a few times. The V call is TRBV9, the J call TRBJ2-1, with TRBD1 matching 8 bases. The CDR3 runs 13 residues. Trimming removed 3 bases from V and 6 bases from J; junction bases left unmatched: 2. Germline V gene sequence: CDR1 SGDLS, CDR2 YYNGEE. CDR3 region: CASSGQGFNEQFF. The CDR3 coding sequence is TGTGCCAGCAGCGGACAGGGGTTCAATGAGCAGTTCTTC.

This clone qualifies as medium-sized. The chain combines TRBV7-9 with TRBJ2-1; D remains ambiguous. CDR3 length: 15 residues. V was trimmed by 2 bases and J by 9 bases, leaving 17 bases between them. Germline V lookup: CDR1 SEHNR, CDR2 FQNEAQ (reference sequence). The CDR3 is CASSLFSTAVREQFF. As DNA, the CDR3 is TGTGCCAGCAGCTTATTTAGCACCGCCGTCCGTGAGCAGTTCTTC. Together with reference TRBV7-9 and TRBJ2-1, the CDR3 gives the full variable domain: DTGVSQNPRHKITKRGQNVTFRCDPISEHNRLYWYRQTLGQGPEFLTYFQNEAQLEKSRLLSDRFSAERPKGSFSTLEIQRTEQGDSAMYLCASSLFSTAVREQFFGPGTRLTVL.

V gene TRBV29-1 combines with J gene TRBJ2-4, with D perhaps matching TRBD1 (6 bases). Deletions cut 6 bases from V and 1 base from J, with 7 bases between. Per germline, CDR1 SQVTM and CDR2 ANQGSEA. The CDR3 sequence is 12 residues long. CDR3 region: CSVGQAKNIQYF. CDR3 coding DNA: TGCAGCGTAGGACAGGCCAAAAACATTCAGTACTTC. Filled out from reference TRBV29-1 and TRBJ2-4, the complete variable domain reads SAVISQKPSRDICQRGTSLTIQCQVDSQVTMMFWYRQQPGQSLTLIATANQGSEATYESGFVIDKFPISRPNLTFSTLTVSNMSPEDSSIYLCSVGQAKNIQYFGAGTRLSVL.

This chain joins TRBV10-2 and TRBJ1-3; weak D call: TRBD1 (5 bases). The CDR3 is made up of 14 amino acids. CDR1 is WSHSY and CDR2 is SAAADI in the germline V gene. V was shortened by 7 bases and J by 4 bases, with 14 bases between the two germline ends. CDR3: CASKGGALGNTIYF. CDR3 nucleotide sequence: TGCGCCAGCAAAGGAGGGGCGTTAGGAAACACCATATATTTT.

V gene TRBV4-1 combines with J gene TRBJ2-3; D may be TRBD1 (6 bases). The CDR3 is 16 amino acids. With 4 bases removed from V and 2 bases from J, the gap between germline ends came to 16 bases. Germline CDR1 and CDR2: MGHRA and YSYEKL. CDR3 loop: CASSPRDTGITDTQYF. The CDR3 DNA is TGCGCCAGCAGCCCGAGGGACACCGGAATCACAGATACGCAGTATTTT.

The DNA for the CDR3 is TGCGCCAGCAGCCAAGAGAGGCGAGGGAGCTACGAGCAGTACTTC. This codes for CASSQERRGSYEQYF. This chain joins TRBV4-1 and TRBJ2-7; possibly TRBD2 for D (5 bases). Trimming shortened V by 0 bases and J by 3 bases, and 12 bases separated the two germline ends. Germline V gene data show CDR1 as MGHRA and CDR2 as YSYEKL. CDR3 length: 15 residues.

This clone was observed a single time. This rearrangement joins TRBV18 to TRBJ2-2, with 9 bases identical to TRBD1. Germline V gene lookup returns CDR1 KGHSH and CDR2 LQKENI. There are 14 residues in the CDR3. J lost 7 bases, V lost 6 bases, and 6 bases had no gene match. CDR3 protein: CASSRDRADGELFF. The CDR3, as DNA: TGTGCCAGCTCCCGGGACAGGGCGGACGGGGAGCTGTTTTTT. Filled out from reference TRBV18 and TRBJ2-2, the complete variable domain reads NAGVMQNPRHLVRRRGQEARLRCSPMKGHSHVYWYRQLPEEGLKFMVYLQKENIIDESGMPKERFSAEFPKEGPSILRIQQVVRGDSAAYFCASSRDRADGELFFGEGSRLTVL.

This CDR3 reads CASSLRTGLNSPLHF. The CDR3, as DNA: TGCGCCAGCAGCTTGAGGACAGGCCTAAATTCACCCCTCCACTTT. V usage is TRBV5-1 and J usage is TRBJ1-6, with TRBD1 matching 7 bases. The CDR3 is made up of 15 amino acids. V lost 1 base and J lost 7; bases outside the gene matches: 5. CDR1 and CDR2 (germline): SGHRS, YFSETQ.

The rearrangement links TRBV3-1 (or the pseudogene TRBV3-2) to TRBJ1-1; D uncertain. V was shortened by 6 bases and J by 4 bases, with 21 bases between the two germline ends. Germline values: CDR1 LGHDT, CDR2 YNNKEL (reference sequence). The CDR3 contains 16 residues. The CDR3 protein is CASSFRGSQKGTEAFF. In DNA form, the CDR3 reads TGTGCCAGCAGTTTCCGAGGGTCACAAAAGGGCACTGAAGCTTTCTTT.

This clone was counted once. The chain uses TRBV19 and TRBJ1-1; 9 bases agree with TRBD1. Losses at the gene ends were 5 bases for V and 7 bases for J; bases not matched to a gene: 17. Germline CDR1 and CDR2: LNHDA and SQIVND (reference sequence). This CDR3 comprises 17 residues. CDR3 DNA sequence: TGTGCCAGTAGTGCCGAAAACGGGGACAGGGAGCCTTTTGAAGCTTTCTTT. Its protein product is CASSAENGDREPFEAFF.

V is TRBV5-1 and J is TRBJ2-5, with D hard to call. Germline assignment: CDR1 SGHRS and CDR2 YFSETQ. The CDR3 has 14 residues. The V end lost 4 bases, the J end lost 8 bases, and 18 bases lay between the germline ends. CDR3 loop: CASSESLARYTQYF. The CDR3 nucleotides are TGCGCCAGCAGCGAGTCCTTAGCTCGGTATACCCAGTACTTC.

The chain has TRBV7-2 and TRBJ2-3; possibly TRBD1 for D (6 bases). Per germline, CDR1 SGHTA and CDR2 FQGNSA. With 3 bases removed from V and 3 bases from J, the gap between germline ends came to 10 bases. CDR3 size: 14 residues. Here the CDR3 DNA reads TGTGCCAGCAGCTTCCAACAGGGAACAGATACGCAGTATTTT. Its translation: CASSFQQGTDTQYF.

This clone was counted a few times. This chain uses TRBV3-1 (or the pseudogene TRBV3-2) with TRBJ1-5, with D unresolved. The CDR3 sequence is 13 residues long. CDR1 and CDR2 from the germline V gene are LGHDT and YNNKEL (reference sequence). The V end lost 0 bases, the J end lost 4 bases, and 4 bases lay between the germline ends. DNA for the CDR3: TGTGCCAGCAGCCAAGACCTGAATCAGCCCCAGCATTTT. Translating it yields CASSQDLNQPQHF.

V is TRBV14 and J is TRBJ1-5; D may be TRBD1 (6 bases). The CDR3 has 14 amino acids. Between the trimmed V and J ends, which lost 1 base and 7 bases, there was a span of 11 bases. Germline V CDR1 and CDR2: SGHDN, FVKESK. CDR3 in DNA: TGTGCCAGCAGCCAAGCAGGGGTCAACCAGCCCCAGCATTTT. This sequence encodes CASSQAGVNQPQHF.

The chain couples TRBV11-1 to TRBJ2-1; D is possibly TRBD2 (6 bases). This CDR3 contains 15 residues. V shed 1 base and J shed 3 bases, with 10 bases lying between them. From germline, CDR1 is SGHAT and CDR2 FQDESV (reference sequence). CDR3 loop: CASSLVRGGYNEQFF. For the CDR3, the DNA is TGTGCCAGCAGCTTAGTGAGGGGAGGCTACAATGAGCAGTTCTTC.

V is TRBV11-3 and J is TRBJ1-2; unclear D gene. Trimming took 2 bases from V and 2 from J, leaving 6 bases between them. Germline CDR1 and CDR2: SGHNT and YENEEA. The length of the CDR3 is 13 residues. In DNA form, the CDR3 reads TGTGCCAGCAGCTTATCGGGGAACTATGGCTACACCTTC. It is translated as CASSLSGNYGYTF.

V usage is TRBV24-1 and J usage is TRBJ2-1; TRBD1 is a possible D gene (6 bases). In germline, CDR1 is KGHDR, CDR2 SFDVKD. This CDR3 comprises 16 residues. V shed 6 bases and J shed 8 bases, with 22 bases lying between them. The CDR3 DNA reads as TGTGCCACCAGTAGCCGTAGGGGGAAAGGATTCGATGAGCAGTTCTTC. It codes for CATSSRRGKGFDEQFF.